The T cell receptor (beta chain) described here comes from a study of T-cell reconstitution after alpha-beta-depleted transplantation in children. General study results and limits: From surviving recipient T cells and thymic progenitors came the high day-60 TCRbeta diversity observed in some patients. The main origin of T-cell counts and diversity one year after transplant was newly produced T cells. About two months after transplant, alpha-beta T cells reportedly came from several hundred expanded graft clones.

This clonotype was seen repeatedly, ten times or more. What it recognizes is unknown. Unique molecular identifiers were incorporated when the TCRbeta library was constructed. TCRdb reanalysed the PCR reads using MiXCR and keeps one entry per CDR3 protein. The sample lists hundreds of thousands of distinct CDR3 sequences, 10% to 15% seen once, with around 2.2% in the top ten. V was pared by 5 bases and J by 4 bases, with 13 bases between. Germline V gene lookup returns CDR1 SEHNR and CDR2 FQNEAQ (reference sequence). The CDR3 is 14 residues long. The chain couples TRBV7-9 to TRBJ2-3, with D perhaps TRBD1 (6 bases). Specimen: PBMCs, mostly from graft donor cells, collected 360 days after TCRalphabeta/CD19-depleted stem cell transplant. This clonotype was sampled from a male patient younger than 18 who had a stem cell transplant for acute myeloid leukemia, so the T cells may come from the graft donor. The CDR3 sequence is CASSPWDKPDTQYF. The CDR3 coding sequence is TGTGCCAGCAGCCCTTGGGACAAACCAGATACGCAGTATTTT.